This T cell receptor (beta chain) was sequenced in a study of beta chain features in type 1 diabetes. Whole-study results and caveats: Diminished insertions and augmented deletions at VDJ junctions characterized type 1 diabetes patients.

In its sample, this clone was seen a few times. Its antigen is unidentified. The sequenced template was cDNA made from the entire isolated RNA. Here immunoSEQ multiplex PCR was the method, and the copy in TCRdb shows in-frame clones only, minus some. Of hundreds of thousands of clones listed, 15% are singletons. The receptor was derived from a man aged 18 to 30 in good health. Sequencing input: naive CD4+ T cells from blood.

CDR3 nucleotides: TGTGCCAGCAGCTTCCGGCAGGGAGGCTACGAGCAGTACTTC. Encoded protein: CASSFRQGGYEQYF. V and J are TRBV7-2 and TRBJ2-7; a possible D gene is TRBD2 (6 bases). CDR1 is SGHTA and CDR2 is FQGNSA in the germline V gene. This CDR3 comprises 14 residues. V lost 3 bases and J 3 bases, leaving 12 bases between the germline ends.